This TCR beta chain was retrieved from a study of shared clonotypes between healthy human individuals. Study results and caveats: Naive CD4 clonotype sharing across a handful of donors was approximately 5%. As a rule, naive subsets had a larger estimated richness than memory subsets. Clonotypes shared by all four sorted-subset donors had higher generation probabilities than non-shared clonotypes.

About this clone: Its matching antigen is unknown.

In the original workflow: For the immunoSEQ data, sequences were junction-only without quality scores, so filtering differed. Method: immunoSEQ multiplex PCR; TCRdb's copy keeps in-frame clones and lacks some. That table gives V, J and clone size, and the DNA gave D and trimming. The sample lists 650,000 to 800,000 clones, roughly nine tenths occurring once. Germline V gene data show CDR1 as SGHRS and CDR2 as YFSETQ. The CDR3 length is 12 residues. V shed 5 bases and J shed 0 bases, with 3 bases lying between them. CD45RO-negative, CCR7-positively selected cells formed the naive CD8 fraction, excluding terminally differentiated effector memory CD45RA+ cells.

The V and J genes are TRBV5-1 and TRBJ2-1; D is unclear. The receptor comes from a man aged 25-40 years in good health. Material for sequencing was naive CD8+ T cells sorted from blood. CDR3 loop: CASRASYNEQFF. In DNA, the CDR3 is TGCGCCAGCAGGGCCTCCTACAATGAGCAGTTCTTC.